This TCR beta chain is drawn from a study of cytomegalovirus exposure and HLA in healthy donors. Study outcomes and limitations: Researchers counted approximately 160 TCR beta chains as cytomegalovirus-associated. Among TCR sequences, most were rare, though some public TCRs appeared in many donors. With high specificity and sensitivity, the classifier reportedly diagnosed cytomegalovirus status. It was found in a later analysis that first-cohort TCR clusters tended to co-occur in the 120 validation repertoires.

Note on this clone: Its antigen remains unidentified.

V shed 2 bases, J shed 4 bases, and the junction held 2 bases outside the gene matches. In germline, CDR1 is SGHVS, CDR2 FNYEAQ. The CDR3 consists of 14 residues. Sequencing was performed with immunoSEQ multiplex PCR; in TCRdb, only in-frame clones are kept and a portion is missing. The data contain over 60,000 clones, approximately 94% of them singletons. This chain connects TRBV7-6 to TRBJ2-3, with TRBD2 matching 8 bases. The TCR originated in a man between 18 and 35 years old in good health and CMV-seropositive. The specimen was PBMCs. CDR3 DNA sequence: TGTGCCAGCAGCTTAACGGGAGGGCCAGATACGCAGTATTTT. Translation gives CASSLTGGPDTQYF.